This T cell receptor beta chain was captured by sequencing in a study of T cells expressing NK-cell markers. Broader study findings: In a group of several donors, dominant NKG2C+ clonotypes represented 1.0-7.0% of CD8+ T cells.

Using the 5' RACE reads, TCRdb records one entry per CDR3 protein without DNA. The listing contains some 460,000 distinct CDR3 sequences. Comments on this clonotype: Antigen specificity is unknown.

The CDR3 is 16 residues long. Germline CDR1 is MDHEN and CDR2 is SYDVKM. J is TRBJ2-7 and V is TRBV28; the TRBD1 assignment by TCRdb is unverifiable without DNA. The source material was blood T cells: a sorted CD56 or NKG2C T cell subset, CD4+ or CD8+ T cells, or bulk PBMC T cells (not recorded which). The clonotype was recovered from a woman aged 45-59 years in good health. The CDR3 reads CASSYQYRGPTSEQYF.